This is a list of T cell receptor beta chains from one sample in a study of Graves' ophthalmopathy and Graves' hyperthyroidism. TCRdb reprocessed the multiplex PCR reads with MiXCR, giving one entry per CDR3 protein. Among about 480,000 distinct CDR3 sequences listed, approximately 14% were seen once. The sample taken for sequencing was blood. These receptors were obtained from a woman aged 25 to 45 with Graves' ophthalmopathy. The CDR3 runs from the conserved cysteine through the conserved F or W. The order of the fields is J gene, V gene, clone size, D gene, CDR3 protein, CDR3 DNA. The D gene is left open where the match is weak. Clone size is shown for a subset of rows, as once, few, many or a class of expanded clone.

>TRBJ2-5|TRBV12-3/TRBV12-4|.|TRBD2
CASSTRGGAVETQYF
TGTGCCAGCTCCACCCGCGGGGGGGCCGTCGAGACCCAGTACTTC
>TRBJ2-7|TRBV6-5|many|.
CASDWSGYEQYF
TGTGCCAGCGATTGGTCAGGCTACGAGCAGTACTTC
>TRBJ1-2|TRBV28|many|.
CASSSSQYPYGYTF
TGTGCCAGCAGTTCCTCACAGTATCCCTATGGCTACACCTTC
>TRBJ2-2|TRBV24-1|many|.
CATSSGRGQGITGELFF
TGTGCCACCAGTTCCGGTCGAGGTCAGGGGATCACCGGGGAGCTGTTTTTT
>TRBJ2-7|TRBV6-1|many|.
CASRLGVASETYEQYF
TGTGCCAGCAGGCTTGGGGTCGCGTCAGAAACCTACGAGCAGTACTTC
>TRBJ2-5|TRBV3-1|many|.
CASSQDPLVAPQETQYF
TGTGCCAGCAGCCAAGATCCCCTAGTGGCCCCCCAAGAGACCCAGTACTTC
>TRBJ2-2|TRBV28|many|.
CASSLFVFTGELFF
TGTGCCAGCAGTTTATTTGTATTCACCGGGGAGCTGTTTTTT
>TRBJ1-5|TRBV12-3/TRBV12-4|few|.
CASSLSDTDQPQHF
TGTGCCAGCAGTTTATCGGACACGGATCAGCCCCAGCATTTT
>TRBJ2-7|TRBV4-1|many|TRBD1
CASSTRTGGFYEQYF
TGCGCCAGCAGCACCCGGACAGGGGGTTTCTACGAGCAGTACTTC
>TRBJ1-2|TRBV28|many|.
CASSGAGNYGYTF
TGTGCCAGCAGCGGGGCAGGCAACTATGGCTACACCTTC
>TRBJ1-1|TRBV27|many|.
CASSSLVGNTEAFF
TGTGCCAGCAGTTCCCTTGTAGGGAACACTGAAGCTTTCTTT
>TRBJ2-7|TRBV7-9|many|.
CASSAPGTQTYEQYF
TGTGCCAGCAGCGCCCCCGGGACCCAAACCTACGAGCAGTACTTC
>TRBJ1-5|TRBV19|many|.
CAGSILGPQGNQPQHF
TGTGCCGGTAGTATTTTGGGGCCACAAGGCAATCAGCCCCAGCATTTT
>TRBJ1-2|TRBV7-2|many|.
CASSATGLYGYTF
TGTGCCAGCAGCGCCACGGGACTTTATGGCTACACCTTC
>TRBJ2-2|TRBV12-3/TRBV12-4|.|.
CVSSFSTSVNGELFF
TGTGTCAGCAGTTTTTCTACCAGCGTTAACGGGGAGCTGTTTTTT
>TRBJ2-2|TRBV4-1|.|.
CASSSQSGLTGELFF
TGCGCCAGCAGCTCGCAGTCGGGGTTGACCGGGGAGCTGTTTTTT
>TRBJ1-2|TRBV29-1|many|.
CSVGGFGRYGYTF
TGCAGCGTTGGAGGTTTCGGACGTTATGGCTACACCTTC
>TRBJ1-1|TRBV2|many|.
CASSDGFGNTEAFF
TGTGCCAGCAGTGACGGGTTCGGGAACACTGAAGCTTTCTTT
>TRBJ2-7|TRBV19|few|.
CASRRTGAVVGEQYF
TGTGCCAGTAGAAGGACGGGAGCTGTCGTGGGAGAGCAGTACTTC
>TRBJ1-4|TRBV4-1|.|.
CASSQDLSRDNNEKLFF
TGCGCCAGCAGCCAAGACCTTTCCCGGGACAATAATGAAAAACTGTTTTTT
>TRBJ2-7|TRBV30|few|.
CAWRNSGSEQYF
TGTGCCTGGAGGAACAGCGGTTCCGAGCAGTACTTC
>TRBJ1-1|TRBV3-1|.|.
CASSPGPATEAFF
TGTGCCAGCAGTCCGGGACCAGCCACTGAAGCTTTCTTT